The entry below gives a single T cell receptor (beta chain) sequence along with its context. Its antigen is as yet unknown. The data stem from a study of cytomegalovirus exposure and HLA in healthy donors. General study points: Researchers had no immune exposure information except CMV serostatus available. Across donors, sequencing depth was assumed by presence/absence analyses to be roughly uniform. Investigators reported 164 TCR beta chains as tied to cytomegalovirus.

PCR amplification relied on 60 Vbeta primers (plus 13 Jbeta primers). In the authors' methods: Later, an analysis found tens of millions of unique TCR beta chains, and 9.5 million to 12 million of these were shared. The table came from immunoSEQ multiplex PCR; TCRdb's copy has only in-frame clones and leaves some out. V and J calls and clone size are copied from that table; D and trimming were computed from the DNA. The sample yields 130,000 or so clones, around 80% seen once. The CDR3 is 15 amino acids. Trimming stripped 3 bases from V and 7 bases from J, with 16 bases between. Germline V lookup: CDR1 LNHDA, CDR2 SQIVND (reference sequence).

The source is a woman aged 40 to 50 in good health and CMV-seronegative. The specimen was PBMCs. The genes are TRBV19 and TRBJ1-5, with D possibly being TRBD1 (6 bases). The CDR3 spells CASSMYRAVAQPQHF. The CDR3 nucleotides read TGTGCCAGTAGTATGTACAGGGCGGTTGCACAGCCCCAGCATTTT.